The 22 T cell receptor beta chains below were found in one sample sequenced in a study of response to subunit inactivated influenza vaccine. TCRdb re-derived calls from the RT-PCR reads in MiXCR, one entry per CDR3 protein. The repertoire holds 430,000 or so distinct CDR3 sequences, about 10% seen once, with about 12% in the top ten. Sequences were derived from PBMCs from blood, sampled roughly 48 days after vaccination. These receptors originate from a man aged 45-65 years who received an inactivated influenza vaccine.

The table lists this clonotype with a few counts. V gene TRBV2 combines with J gene TRBJ1-5, with 7 bases matching TRBD1. From germline, CDR1 is SNHLY and CDR2 FYNNEI. J lost 4 bases, V lost 8 bases, and 17 bases had no gene match. The CDR3 contains 17 residues. CDR3 sequence reads: CASGTTDRERGNQPQHF. The CDR3 nucleotides read TGTGCCAGCGGAACAACCGACAGGGAGAGGGGTAATCAGCCCCAGCATTTT. Complete variable domain (other parts from reference TRBV2 and TRBJ1-5): EPEVTQTPSHQVTQMGQEVILRCVPISNHLYFYWYRQILGQKVEFLVSFYNNEISEKSEIFDDQFSVERPDGSNFTLKIRSTKLEDSAMYFCASGTTDRERGNQPQHFGDGTRLSIL.

This clonotype appeared a few times. This chain joins TRBV7-9 and TRBJ2-5; D might be TRBD2 (6 bases). The CDR3 extends over 16 amino acids. The V gene lost 2 bases and the J gene lost 1 base, with 14 bases spanning the gap. From germline, CDR1 is SEHNR and CDR2 FQNEAQ (reference sequence). CDR3 residues: CASSLPRGSGQETQYF. As DNA, the CDR3 is TGTGCCAGCAGCTTACCCCGGGGTAGCGGCCAAGAGACCCAGTACTTC.

This clonotype came up a few times. DNA for the CDR3: TGTGCCAGCAAAATAGGCCTGGCTGGGGCCAACGTCCTGACTTTC. Translating gives CASKIGLAGANVLTF. The chain employs TRBV12-3 or TRBV12-4 and TRBJ2-6; D gene uncertain. The CDR3 is 15 residues long. The V gene lost 7 bases and the J gene lost 2 bases, with 12 bases spanning the gap.

This clonotype was seen more than once but under ten times. The genes are TRBV7-3 and TRBJ2-1, with 8 positions matching TRBD1. V was pared by 5 bases and J by 1 base, with 7 bases of the junction left unmatched. This CDR3 spans 16 amino acids. The germline V gene encodes CDR1 SGHTA and CDR2 FQGTGA. The DNA of the CDR3 is TGTGCCAGCAGCCCCCAGGGGGCCGGGTCCTACAATGAGCAGTTCTTC. Translation: CASSPQGAGSYNEQFF.

This clonotype was found a few times. V is TRBV19 and J is TRBJ1-5; D remains ambiguous. Deletions cut 2 bases from V and 3 bases from J, with 2 bases between. The CDR3 spans 12 residues. CDR1 and CDR2 from the germline V gene are LNHDA and SQIVND (reference sequence). Here the CDR3 reads CASSIFNQPQHF. DNA for the CDR3: TGTGCCAGTAGTATATTCAATCAGCCCCAGCATTTT.

V usage is TRBV11-2 and J usage is TRBJ2-7; D remains ambiguous. Germline lookup yields CDR1 SGHAT and CDR2 FQNNGV. The length of the CDR3 is 15 residues. The ends were cut back, 0 bases at V and 1 base at J, with 10 bases in the middle. The CDR3 sequence: CASSLDVVLSYEQYF. CDR3 bases: TGTGCCAGCAGCTTAGATGTGGTACTATCCTACGAGCAGTACTTC.

The V and J genes are TRBV11-2 and TRBJ2-6, with unresolved D. The CDR3 extends over 14 amino acids. CDR1 SGHAT and CDR2 FQNNGV come from the germline V gene. V dropped 4 bases and J dropped 0 bases, with 4 bases sitting between them. CDR3: CASSSHSGANVLTF. Here the CDR3 DNA reads TGTGCCAGCAGCTCCCACTCTGGGGCCAACGTCCTGACTTTC.

This clonotype occurred many times. The gene calls are TRBV5-1 and TRBJ2-7, with D perhaps matching TRBD2 (5 bases). Germline V gives CDR1 SGHRS, CDR2 YFSETQ. Between the trimmed V and J ends, which lost 2 bases and 5 bases, there was a span of 8 bases. CDR3 length: 12 amino acids. This CDR3 is CASSLTGDEQYF. The CDR3, as DNA: TGCGCCAGCAGCTTAACCGGGGACGAGCAGTACTTC.

V gene TRBV24-1 combines with J gene TRBJ1-2, with 8 nucleotides matching TRBD1. In germline, CDR1 is KGHDR, CDR2 SFDVKD. After removal of 4 bases from V and 8 bases from J, the junction contained 11 bases not matched to a gene. The CDR3 covers 15 residues. The CDR3 loop is CATSDAKGQGGGYTF. CDR3 in DNA: TGTGCCACCAGTGACGCCAAAGGACAGGGTGGCGGCTACACCTTC.

The table lists this clonotype with a few counts. The chain links TRBV12-3 or TRBV12-4 to TRBJ2-2; perhaps TRBD2 as D (6 bases). This CDR3 comprises 15 residues. Trimming removed 7 bases at V and 7 bases at J, with 19 bases between. The CDR3 spells CASNPPPAGNGELFF. The DNA of the CDR3 is TGTGCCAGCAACCCTCCCCCGGCGGGAAACGGGGAGCTGTTTTTT.

This clonotype was detected many times. The rearrangement joins TRBV4-2 to TRBJ2-2; D not certain. Germline CDR1 is LGHNA and CDR2 is YNFKEQ. Trimming left V 0 bases short and J 3 bases short, with 8 bases between. This CDR3 has 15 residues. CDR3 protein: CASSQELEYTGELFF. Written as DNA, the CDR3 is TGTGCCAGCAGCCAAGAGCTAGAATACACCGGGGAGCTGTTTTTT.

This clonotype occurred many times. The genes are TRBV3-1 and TRBJ2-6; D remains ambiguous. Trimming cost V 3 bases and J 6 bases, with 6 bases left between them. Germline CDR1 and CDR2: LGHDT and YNNKEL (reference sequence). This CDR3 spans 13 amino acids. The CDR3 nucleotides are TGTGCCAGCAGCCAGGACGTGGCCAACGTCCTGACTTTC. The encoded protein is CASSQDVANVLTF.

This rearrangement joins TRBV7-2 to TRBJ1-5; D is uncertain. The germline CDR1 and CDR2 sequences are SGHTA and FQGNSA. This CDR3 is 12 amino acids long. Between the trimmed V and J ends, which lost 3 bases and 7 bases, there was a span of 7 bases. DNA of the CDR3: TGTGCCAGCAGCTTCATCTTCCAGCCCCAGCATTTT. Protein sequence: CASSFIFQPQHF.

At least ten counts were recorded for this clonotype. The chain has TRBV12-3 or TRBV12-4 and TRBJ1-1; D is ambiguous. Trimming pared 7 bases from V and 0 bases from J, leaving 12 bases between. The CDR3 totals 14 residues. The CDR3 region has the DNA TGTGCCAGCACTCACTGGAGTCTGAACACTGAAGCTTTCTTT. This encodes CASTHWSLNTEAFF.

The genes are TRBV11-1 and TRBJ2-7; 7 positions match TRBD1. V trimming: 5 bases; J trimming: 3 bases; junction bases outside the gene matches: 19. This CDR3 contains 18 residues. Looked up from germline, CDR1 is SGHAT and CDR2 is FQDESV (reference sequence). CDR3 residues: CASSQRTRISGQVYEQYF. CDR3 sequence (DNA): TGTGCCAGCAGCCAACGGACACGCATATCTGGACAGGTCTACGAGCAGTACTTC.

This clonotype was found a few times. This rearrangement joins TRBV25-1 to TRBJ1-2, with TRBD1 matching over 7 bases. Germline assignment: CDR1 MGHDK and CDR2 SYGVNS. The CDR3 is 12 residues long. With V trimmed by 3 bases and J by 5 bases, 0 bases remained unmatched. CDR3 in amino acids: CASSEGQYGYTF. The CDR3 DNA is TGTGCCAGCAGTGAGGGACAGTATGGCTACACCTTC.

This clonotype was observed a few times. The V call is TRBV29-1, the J call TRBJ2-7; the match to TRBD2 covers 9 bases. Losses at the gene ends were 6 bases for V and 3 bases for J; bases not matched to a gene: 12. The CDR3 extends over 15 amino acids. The germline V gene has CDR1 SQVTM and CDR2 ANQGSEA. The CDR3 loop reads CSVPGGAGGIYEQYF. Here the CDR3 DNA reads TGCAGCGTCCCCGGGGGAGCGGGGGGCATCTACGAGCAGTACTTC.

This clonotype was picked up a small number of times. This chain uses TRBV7-8 with TRBJ2-7; 7 bases agree with TRBD2. From germline, CDR1 is SGHVS and CDR2 FQNEAQ. The V and J ends lost 4 bases and 5 bases, in that order; junction bases with no gene match: 20. This CDR3 contains 18 residues. The chain's CDR3 is CASSSSRSQGGSNHEQYF. The CDR3 DNA reads as TGTGCCAGCAGCTCCTCACGGTCTCAGGGCGGGAGTAACCACGAGCAGTACTTC.

This clonotype turned up a few times. The CDR3 here is CSALKGGSAYEQYF. In DNA form, the CDR3 reads TGCAGTGCCCTCAAGGGCGGCAGCGCCTACGAGCAGTACTTC. This chain connects TRBV20-1 to TRBJ2-7, with D unclear. V gave up 6 bases and J gave up 2 bases, with 17 bases separating them. CDR1 is DFQATT and CDR2 is SNEGSKA in the germline V gene (reference sequence). This CDR3 is built from 14 residues.

Many counts were recorded for this clonotype. This chain connects TRBV20-1 to TRBJ2-7; no clear D. Germline V gives CDR1 DFQATT, CDR2 SNEGSKA (reference sequence). The CDR3 runs to 15 residues. Trimming pared 0 bases from V and 0 bases from J, leaving 12 bases between. The CDR3 sequence is CSARDHKGSSYEQYF. As DNA, the CDR3 is TGCAGTGCTAGAGATCATAAGGGAAGCTCCTACGAGCAGTACTTC.

In this sample, this clonotype turned up a few times. The V gene is TRBV27, the J gene TRBJ2-5, with D perhaps matching TRBD1 (6 bases). The germline CDR1 and CDR2 sequences are MNHEY and SMNVEV (reference sequence). V dropped 5 bases and J dropped 1 base, with 11 bases sitting between them. This CDR3 spans 14 amino acids. CDR3 sequence (DNA): TGTGCCAGCAGTCTCCGGGACACCCAAGAGACCCAGTACTTC. It is translated as CASSLRDTQETQYF.

The count of this clonotype is one. This sequence joins TRBV20-1 and TRBJ1-4; D remains unclear. V was pared by 6 bases and J by 6 bases, with 11 bases between. Germline V gene data show CDR1 as DFQATT and CDR2 as SNEGSKA (reference sequence). The CDR3 runs 12 residues. The CDR3 DNA is TGCAGTGCCGGCTCTCTAGATGAAAAACTGTTTTTT. Translated, it gives CSAGSLDEKLFF.